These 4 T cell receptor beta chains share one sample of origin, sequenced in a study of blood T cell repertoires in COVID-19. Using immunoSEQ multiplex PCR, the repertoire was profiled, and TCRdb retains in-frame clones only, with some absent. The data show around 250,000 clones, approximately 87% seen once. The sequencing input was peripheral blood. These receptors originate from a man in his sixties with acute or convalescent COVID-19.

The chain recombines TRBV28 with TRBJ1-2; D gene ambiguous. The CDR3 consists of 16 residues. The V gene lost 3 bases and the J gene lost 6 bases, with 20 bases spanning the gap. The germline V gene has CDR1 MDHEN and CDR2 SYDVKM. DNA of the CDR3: TGTGCCAGCAGTTTCTTTACCTACCGGAGGACGGATGGCTACACCTTC. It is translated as CASSFFTYRRTDGYTF.

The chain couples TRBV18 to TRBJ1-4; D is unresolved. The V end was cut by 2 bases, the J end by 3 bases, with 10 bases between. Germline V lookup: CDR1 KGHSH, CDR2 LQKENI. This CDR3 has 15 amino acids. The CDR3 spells CASSPEVRANEKLFF. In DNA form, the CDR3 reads TGTGCCAGCTCACCAGAGGTTAGAGCTAATGAAAAACTGTTTTTT.

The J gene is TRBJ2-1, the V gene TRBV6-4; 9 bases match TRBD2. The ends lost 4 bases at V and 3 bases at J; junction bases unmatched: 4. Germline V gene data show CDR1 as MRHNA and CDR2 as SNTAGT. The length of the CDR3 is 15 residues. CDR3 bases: TGTGCCAGCAGTGTAGAGACTAGCGGCTACAATGAGCAGTTCTTC. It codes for CASSVETSGYNEQFF.

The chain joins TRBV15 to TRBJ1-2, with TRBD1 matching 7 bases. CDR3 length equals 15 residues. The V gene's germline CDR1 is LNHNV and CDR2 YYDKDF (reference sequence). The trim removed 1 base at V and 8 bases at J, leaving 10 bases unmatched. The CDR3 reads CATSRVETGLRGYTF. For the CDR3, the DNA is TGTGCCACCAGCAGAGTTGAGACAGGGCTGCGAGGCTACACCTTC. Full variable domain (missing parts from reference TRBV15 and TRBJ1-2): DAMVIQNPRYQVTQFGKPVTLSCSQTLNHNVMYWYQQKSSQAPKLLFHYYDKDFNNEADTPDNFQSRRPNTSFCFLDIRSPGLGDTAMYLCATSRVETGLRGYTFGSGTRLTVV.